This T cell receptor (beta chain) was documented in a study of blood T cell repertoires in COVID-19. Study at large: Material from acute and convalescent COVID-19 was sourced from the United States, Italy and Spain. The analysed material was cDNA or gDNA that came from T cells, B-cell-depleted T cells, or PBMCs.

Method: immunoSEQ multiplex PCR; TCRdb's copy keeps in-frame clones and lacks some. The sample lists 350,000 to 500,000 clones, 88% seen once, with 1.4% to 1.5% in the top ten. Participants, about 18 to 100 years old, spanned under 30 US areas. Participant-reported clinical history was the basis for cohort assignment. This CDR3 region has 12 residues. Germline loops: CDR1 ENHRY, CDR2 SYGVKD. With 6 bases clipped from V and 6 bases from J, the junction kept 4 bases outside the gene matches. The rearrangement uses TRBV10-3 and TRBJ1-1; 7 positions agree with TRBD1. Sequencing was performed on PBMCs or T cells enriched from blood (not recorded which). The TCR comes from a young woman who had been exposed to COVID-19. The CDR3: CAIRQGYAEAFF. The CDR3 DNA reads TGTGCCATCAGACAGGGGTACGCTGAAGCTTTCTTT.